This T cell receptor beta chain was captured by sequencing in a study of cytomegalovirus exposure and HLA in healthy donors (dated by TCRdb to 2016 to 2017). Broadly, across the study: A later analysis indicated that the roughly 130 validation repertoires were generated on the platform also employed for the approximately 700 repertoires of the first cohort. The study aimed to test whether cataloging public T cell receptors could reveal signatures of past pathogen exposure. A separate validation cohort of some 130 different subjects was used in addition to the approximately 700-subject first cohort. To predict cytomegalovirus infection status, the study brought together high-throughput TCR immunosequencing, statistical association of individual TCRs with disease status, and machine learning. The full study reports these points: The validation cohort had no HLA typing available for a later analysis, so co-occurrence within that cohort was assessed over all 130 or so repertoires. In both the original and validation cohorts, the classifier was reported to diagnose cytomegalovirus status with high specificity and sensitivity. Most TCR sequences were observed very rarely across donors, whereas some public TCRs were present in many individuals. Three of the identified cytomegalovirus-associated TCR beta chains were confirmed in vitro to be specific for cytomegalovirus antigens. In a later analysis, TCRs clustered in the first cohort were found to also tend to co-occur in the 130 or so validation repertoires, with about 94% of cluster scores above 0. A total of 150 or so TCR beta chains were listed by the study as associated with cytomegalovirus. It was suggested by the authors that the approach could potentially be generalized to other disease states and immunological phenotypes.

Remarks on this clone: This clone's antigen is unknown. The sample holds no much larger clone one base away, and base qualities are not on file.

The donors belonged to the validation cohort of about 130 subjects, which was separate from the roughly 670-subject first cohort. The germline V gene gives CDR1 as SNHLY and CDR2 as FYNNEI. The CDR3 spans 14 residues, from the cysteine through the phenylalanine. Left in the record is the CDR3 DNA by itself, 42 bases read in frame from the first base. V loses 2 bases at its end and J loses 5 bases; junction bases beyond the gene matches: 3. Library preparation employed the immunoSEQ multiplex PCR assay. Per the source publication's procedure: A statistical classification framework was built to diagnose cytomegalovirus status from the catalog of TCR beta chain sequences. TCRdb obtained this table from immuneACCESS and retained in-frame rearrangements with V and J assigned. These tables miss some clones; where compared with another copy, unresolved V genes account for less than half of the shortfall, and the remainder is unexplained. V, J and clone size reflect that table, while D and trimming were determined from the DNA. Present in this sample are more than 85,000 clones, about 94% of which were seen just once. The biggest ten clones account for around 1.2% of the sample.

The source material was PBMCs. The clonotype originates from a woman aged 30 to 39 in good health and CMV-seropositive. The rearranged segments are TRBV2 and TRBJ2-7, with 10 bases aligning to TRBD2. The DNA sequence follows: TGTGCCAGCAGTGAATGGGGGACTAGCGACGAGCAGTACTTC. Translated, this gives CASSEWGTSDEQYF.